This T cell receptor beta chain was captured by sequencing in a study of blood T cell repertoires in COVID-19. Study-wide context: The United States, Italy and Spain provided the acute and convalescent COVID-19 samples. T cells, B-cell-depleted T cells, or PBMCs provided the cDNA or gDNA that served as material.

It was during active infection that Seattle patients were enrolled and then longitudinally followed. There are 17 residues in the CDR3. Trimming removed 1 base from V and 5 bases from J; junction bases left unmatched: 9. Germline-derived CDR1 and CDR2 are SGHKS and YYEKEE (reference sequence). Authors' processing steps: How many nucleated cells were present was estimated from reference gene primer amplification. The data were produced by immunoSEQ multiplex PCR, yet TCRdb's version contains in-frame clones alone and is incomplete. V, J and clone size were drawn from that table, and D and trimming were deduced from the DNA. The sample yields about 230,000 clones, 65% to 90% seen once.

The receptor's source is a man aged 50 to 59 with COVID-19, enrolled during active disease. The chain is built from TRBV5-5 and TRBJ1-6; 7 nucleotides line up with TRBD1. The sequenced material came from peripheral blood. The CDR3 nucleotides are TGTGCCAGCAGCTTGTTGAAAGGGGGCGAACATAATTCACCCCTCCACTTT. It is translated as CASSLLKGGEHNSPLHF.